The clone carrying this T cell receptor (beta chain) was seen more than once but under ten times. These data belong to a study of beta chain features in type 1 diabetes. The whole isolated RNA underwent reverse transcription, so sequencing captured expressed TCRB transcripts. The protocol was immunoSEQ multiplex PCR, while the TCRdb copy is restricted to in-frame clones and leaves out a portion. This table has 300,000 to 450,000 clones, around 12% appearing once. The CDR3 loop spans 14 amino acids. Germline loops: CDR1 SNHLY, CDR2 FYNNEI. Trimming took 5 bases from V and 3 from J; bases not matched to a gene: 7.

V gene TRBV2 combines with J gene TRBJ2-7; TRBD1 aligns across 7 bases. The sequence was collected from a man younger than 35 in good health. The material sequenced was naive CD4+ T cells from blood. In nucleotides, the CDR3 is TGTGCCAGCAGTACATTTGGACAGGACTACGAGCAGTACTTC. The encoded protein is CASSTFGQDYEQYF.